A single sample gave rise to the 27 T cell receptor beta chains below, sequenced in a study of cytomegalovirus exposure and HLA in healthy donors. The PCR made use of 60 Vbeta and 13 Jbeta primers. Method: immunoSEQ multiplex PCR; TCRdb's copy keeps in-frame clones and lacks some. The sample includes tens of thousands of clones, roughly 66% seen only once; the top ten take around 2.3%. The sequencing sample was made of PBMCs. The source of these receptors is a man aged 25-45 years in good health and CMV-seronegative.

V and J are TRBV2 and TRBJ1-5, with TRBD1 identical over 9 bases. Germline V lookup: CDR1 SNHLY, CDR2 FYNNEI. The CDR3 is 15 residues long. The trim removed 6 bases at V and 6 bases at J, leaving 9 bases unmatched. This CDR3 reads CASRPTGGAGQPQHF. CDR3 coding DNA: TGTGCCAGCAGACCAACAGGGGGCGCGGGTCAGCCCCAGCATTTT.

The chain joins TRBV5-1 to TRBJ2-5, with D maybe TRBD1 (7 bases). Trimming removed 0 bases at V and 4 bases at J, with 10 bases between. This CDR3 spans 14 amino acids. Germline CDR1 SGHRS, CDR2 YFSETQ. In DNA, the CDR3 is TGCGCCAGCAGCTTGGGACAGGGAGGAGAGACCCAGTACTTC. It is translated as CASSLGQGGETQYF. Full variable domain (rest looked up from reference TRBV5-1 and TRBJ2-5): KAGVTQTPRYLIKTRGQQVTLSCSPISGHRSVSWYQQTPGQGLQFLFEYFSETQRNKGNFPGRFSGRQFSNSRSEMNVSTLELGDSALYLCASSLGQGGETQYFGPGTRLLVL.

The V call is TRBV7-9, the J call TRBJ1-2; D unresolved. Germline CDR1 SEHNR, CDR2 FQNEAQ (reference sequence). The CDR3 has 16 residues. V gave up 0 bases and J gave up 8 bases, with 19 bases separating them. The CDR3 loop is CASSLAVLGEVWGYTF. CDR3 DNA sequence: TGTGCCAGCAGCTTAGCGGTATTGGGAGAAGTTTGGGGCTACACCTTC.

J is TRBJ1-1 and V is TRBV30, with D perhaps TRBD1 (6 bases). Germline assignment: CDR1 GTSNPN and CDR2 SVGIG (reference sequence). The V and J ends lost 5 bases and 6 bases respectively, with 16 bases between them. CDR3 length: 13 amino acids. CDR3 DNA: TGTGCCTGGGCCGGGGACACCGGAGCTGAAGCTTTCTTT. As protein: CAWAGDTGAEAFF.

CDR3: CASTIAPGTGKSPLHF. The CDR3 bases are TGTGCCAGCACCATAGCCCCCGGGACAGGAAAATCACCCCTCCACTTT. The chain combines TRBV7-2 with TRBJ1-6; TRBD1 agrees at 8 bases. This CDR3 is built from 16 residues. CDR1 SGHTA and CDR2 FQGNSA come from the germline V gene. The V and J ends lost 7 bases and 10 bases, in that order; junction bases with no gene match: 15. The whole variable domain, remainder taken from reference TRBV7-2 and TRBJ1-6, is GAGVSQSPSNKVTEKGKDVELRCDPISGHTALYWYRQSLGQGLEFLIYFQGNSAPDKSGLPSDRFSAERTGGSVSTLTIQRTQQEDSAVYLCASTIAPGTGKSPLHFGNGTRLTVT.

The chain employs TRBV6-5 and TRBJ2-1; 10 bases fit TRBD1. The CDR3 totals 15 residues. Germline V CDR1 and CDR2: MNHEY, SVGAGI. J gave up 4 bases and V 6 bases, and 6 bases lay outside the gene matches. The chain's CDR3 is CASSRGTGAYNEQFF. CDR3 in DNA: TGTGCCAGCAGCCGTGGGACAGGGGCATACAATGAGCAGTTCTTC.

The chain has TRBV10-3 and TRBJ2-3; 10 bases are shared with TRBD1. Looked up from germline, CDR1 is ENHRY and CDR2 is SYGVKD. The junction had 5 bases not matched to a gene; V was cut back by 8 bases and J by 6 bases. The CDR3 is made up of 13 amino acids. The CDR3 DNA sequence: TGTGCCATCGACAGGGGGCGGGACGATACGCAGTATTTT. Translating it yields CAIDRGRDDTQYF.

This clone occurred a few times. The rearrangement joins TRBV11-2 to TRBJ1-4; weak D call: TRBD1 (5 bases). The CDR3 runs to 15 residues. The germline CDR1 and CDR2 sequences are SGHAT and FQNNGV. Trimming stripped 5 bases from V and 8 bases from J, with 18 bases between. CDR3: CASSPRGGGGEKLFF. The DNA for the CDR3 is TGTGCCAGCAGCCCCCGGGGGGGAGGTGGAGAAAAACTGTTTTTT.

This clone was seen a single time. The chain combines TRBV28 with TRBJ1-1, with TRBD1 as a possible D gene (5 bases). V lost 5 bases, J lost 9 bases, and 16 bases lay in between. The CDR3 is 13 amino acids. Germline V gene data show CDR1 as MDHEN and CDR2 as SYDVKM. DNA of the CDR3: TGTGCCAGCAGTGTCTCGTCAGGGTTCCAAGCTTTCTTT. Protein sequence: CASSVSSGFQAFF.

The rearrangement joins TRBV11-3 to TRBJ1-4; D uncertain. Germline-derived CDR1 and CDR2 are SGHNT and YENEEA. The CDR3 totals 15 residues. The V gene lost 5 bases and the J gene lost 2 bases, with 12 bases spanning the gap. The CDR3 DNA sequence: TGTGCCAGCAGCCCGGGGTTATCGACTAATGAAAAACTGTTTTTT. This sequence encodes CASSPGLSTNEKLFF.

V is TRBV29-1 and J is TRBJ2-1; D not resolved. V lost 5 bases, J lost 9 bases, and 11 bases lay in between. The germline V gene encodes CDR1 SQVTM and CDR2 ANQGSEA. CDR3 length equals 11 residues. CDR3 in DNA: TGCAGCGTTCCTGAGCCTGTTGAGCAGTTCTTC. Encoded protein: CSVPEPVEQFF.

The count of this clone is one. The chain uses TRBV10-3 and TRBJ1-2; 7 nucleotides agree with TRBD1. CDR1 and CDR2 (germline): ENHRY, SYGVKD. J was trimmed by 1 base and V by 10 bases; bases with no gene match: 6. CDR3 length equals 13 residues. CDR3 bases: TGTGCCACCTGGACAGGAATTAACTATGGCTACACCTTC. Protein product: CATWTGINYGYTF.

The CDR3: CASSFDYVEVKNIQYF. CDR3 nucleotides: TGTGCCAGCAGCTTTGACTATGTCGAGGTCAAAAACATTCAGTACTTC. The chain is built from TRBV11-2 and TRBJ2-4; possibly TRBD2 for D (5 bases). In germline, CDR1 is SGHAT, CDR2 FQNNGV. The CDR3 length is 16 residues. Trimming removed 3 bases from V and 3 bases from J, with 15 bases in between.

The chain couples TRBV5-4 to TRBJ2-1; 8 bases match TRBD2. The CDR3 sequence is 17 residues long. V trimming: 4 bases; J trimming: 4 bases; junction bases outside the gene matches: 13. Germline V CDR1 and CDR2: SGHNT, YYREEE (reference sequence). The CDR3 here is CASSTRVVAGPYNEQFF. CDR3 coding DNA: TGTGCCAGCAGCACACGCGTAGTAGCGGGACCTTACAATGAGCAGTTCTTC.

The rearrangement links TRBV9 to TRBJ1-1, with D perhaps matching TRBD1 (5 bases). Per the germline V gene, CDR1 is SGDLS and CDR2 is YYNGEE. This CDR3 has 14 residues. Trimming took off 3 bases at V and 1 base at J, with 10 bases between the two ends. The DNA for the CDR3 is TGTGCCAGCAGCGCCTATGACAGGAACACTGAAGCTTTCTTT. Translated: CASSAYDRNTEAFF. The full variable domain, in which reference TRBV9 and TRBJ1-1 provide the parts outside the CDR3, is DSGVTQTPKHLITATGQRVTLRCSPRSGDLSVYWYQQSLDQGLQFLIQYYNGEERAKGNILERFSAQQFPDLHSELNLSSLELGDSALYFCASSAYDRNTEAFFGQGTRLTVV.

V usage is TRBV27 and J usage is TRBJ1-4; TRBD1 aligns across 7 bases. There are 15 residues in the CDR3. The V and J ends lost 5 bases and 4 bases, in that order; junction bases with no gene match: 7. Germline V gives CDR1 MNHEY, CDR2 SMNVEV (reference sequence). CDR3 sequence: CASSTRQGVNEKLFF. CDR3 bases: TGTGCCAGCAGTACCCGACAGGGCGTTAATGAAAAACTGTTTTTT.

The genes are TRBV6-1 and TRBJ2-7, with TRBD1 matching 8 bases. V was pared by 5 bases and J by 3 bases, with 6 bases of the junction left unmatched. Germline V gene lookup returns CDR1 MNHNS and CDR2 SASEGT. The CDR3 has 14 residues. The CDR3 reads CASSFQTGGYEQYF. CDR3 nucleotides: TGTGCCAGCAGTTTCCAAACAGGGGGCTACGAGCAGTACTTC.

This clone has more than one count but fewer than ten. The chain is built from TRBV7-8 and TRBJ2-7; D might be TRBD1 (6 bases). This CDR3 comprises 12 residues. Germline assignment: CDR1 SGHVS and CDR2 FQNEAQ. V lost 3 bases, J lost 5 bases, and 8 bases lay in between. CDR3 in amino acids: CASSFPGDEQYF. In nucleotides, the CDR3 is TGTGCCAGCAGCTTTCCAGGGGACGAGCAGTACTTC.

The chain links TRBV27 to TRBJ2-5; tentatively, D is TRBD1 (6 bases). Trimming cost V 4 bases and J 4 bases, with 13 bases left between them. The CDR3 loop spans 14 amino acids. CDR1 and CDR2 (germline): MNHEY, SMNVEV (reference sequence). This chain's CDR3 is CASSSTGFGETQYF. For the CDR3, the DNA is TGTGCCAGCAGTTCCACAGGGTTTGGAGAGACCCAGTACTTC.

The genes are TRBV29-1 and TRBJ1-2, with 8 bases lining up with TRBD1. Germline V gives CDR1 SQVTM, CDR2 ANQGSEA. V lost 7 bases, J lost 3 bases, and 4 bases stayed unmatched. The CDR3 runs to 12 residues. CDR3 in amino acids: CSAADRDYGYTF. The CDR3 DNA reads TGCAGCGCCGCGGACAGGGACTATGGCTACACCTTC.

The chain recombines TRBV7-9 with TRBJ2-7; D is ambiguous. This CDR3 is built from 14 residues. V lost 1 base and J 1 base, leaving 8 bases between the germline ends. CDR1 SEHNR and CDR2 FQNEAQ come from the germline V gene (reference sequence). CDR3 nucleotide sequence: TGTGCCAGCAGCTTAGAGCGTCAGTCCTACGAGCAGTACTTC. This codes for CASSLERQSYEQYF.

This clone was seen ten or more times. As DNA, the CDR3 is TGCGCCAGCAGCCAAGATGGGGCAGGGGCCTACGAGCAGTACTTC. It specifies CASSQDGAGAYEQYF. This sequence joins TRBV4-3 and TRBJ2-7; possible D gene TRBD1, 6 bases. Trimming left V 0 bases short and J 2 bases short, with 11 bases between. This CDR3 comprises 15 residues. CDR1 LGHNA and CDR2 YSLEER come from the germline V gene.

This clone was seen more than once but under ten times. The genes are TRBV7-9 and TRBJ2-3; 10 bases are a match to TRBD2. Trimming cost V 5 bases and J 1 base; bases outside gene matches: 12. Germline V lookup: CDR1 SEHNR, CDR2 FQNEAQ (reference sequence). The CDR3 has 18 residues. CDR3 loop: CASSLGASGRPGTDTQYF. In DNA form, the CDR3 reads TGTGCCAGCAGCCTGGGGGCTAGCGGGAGACCTGGCACAGATACGCAGTATTTT.

The V and J genes are TRBV7-9 and TRBJ1-1; D remains ambiguous. Trimming removed 1 base from V and 1 base from J, with 13 bases in between. The CDR3 spans 16 residues. CDR1 SEHNR and CDR2 FQNEAQ come from the germline V gene (reference sequence). In nucleotides, the CDR3 is TGTGCCAGCAGCTTAGATCCAGGCTTGGGGAACACTGAAGCTTTCTTT. Translated, it gives CASSLDPGLGNTEAFF.

The chain recombines TRBV30 with TRBJ2-1; the match to TRBD2 covers 12 bases. Germline CDR1 is GTSNPN and CDR2 is SVGIG (reference sequence). V trimming: 0 bases; J trimming: 12 bases; junction bases outside the gene matches: 3. This CDR3 is 13 amino acids long. DNA of the CDR3: TGTGCCTGGAGTGTAGGGACTAGCGGGCCGCAGTTCTTC. Translating gives CAWSVGTSGPQFF.

V gene TRBV25-1 combines with J gene TRBJ1-2; 10 bases align to TRBD1. CDR3 length equals 14 residues. With 5 bases clipped from V and 2 bases from J, the junction kept 2 bases outside the gene matches. The germline V gene has CDR1 MGHDK and CDR2 SYGVNS. CDR3 sequence reads: CASSPGQGNYGYTF. The CDR3 nucleotides read TGTGCCAGCAGTCCGGGACAGGGGAACTATGGCTACACCTTC.

V and J are TRBV10-3 and TRBJ2-1, with TRBD1 matching over 10 bases. Trimming took 3 bases from V and 5 from J; bases not matched to a gene: 10. Germline V gene data show CDR1 as ENHRY and CDR2 as SYGVKD. The CDR3 loop spans 17 amino acids. CDR3 nucleotide sequence: TGTGCCATCAGTGAATCCATAGGGACAGGGGACAACAATGAGCAGTTCTTC. Protein product: CAISESIGTGDNNEQFF.